Below are 11 T cell receptor beta chains sequenced from a single sample in a study of PD-1 blockade in classical Hodgkin lymphoma. Time point here: cycle 4 day 1 (C4D1), after more than five weeks of nivolumab. Relapse after autologous stem cell transplantation occurred in every patient, and brentuximab vedotin exposure varied. The repertoire was sequenced with immunoSEQ multiplex PCR; TCRdb's copy has only in-frame clones and lacks some. Here the sample spans around 50,000 clones, about 76% being singletons. Sequences were derived from peripheral blood mononuclear cells (PBMCs), sampled before the fourth cycle of nivolumab. All receptors derive from a human donor with classical Hodgkin lymphoma.

This chain joins TRBV28 and TRBJ2-4, with 7 bases aligning to TRBD1. This CDR3 region has 16 residues. The V and J ends lost 5 bases and 4 bases, in that order; junction bases with no gene match: 11. In germline, CDR1 is MDHEN, CDR2 SYDVKM. The CDR3 loop is CASSPTLQGPKNIQYF. The CDR3 DNA reads TGTGCCAGCAGTCCGACCTTACAGGGGCCTAAAAACATTCAGTACTTC.

This chain connects TRBV6-6 to TRBJ1-2; 8 bases are a match to TRBD1. CDR3 size: 15 residues. Trimming removed 5 bases from V and 7 bases from J; junction bases left unmatched: 12. Germline loops: CDR1 MNHNY, CDR2 SVGAGI (reference sequence). The CDR3 coding sequence is TGTGCCAGCAGTCGACGGACAGGGTCGACGGGTGGCTACACCTTC. Translating it yields CASSRRTGSTGGYTF.

As regards this clone: At the DNA level, this CDR3 is encoded by other sequences in the same sample as well. The chain combines TRBV5-1 with TRBJ2-5, with D maybe TRBD1 (6 bases). This CDR3 has 14 residues. Trimming cost V 0 bases and J 5 bases, with 11 bases left between them. Germline-derived CDR1 and CDR2 are SGHRS and YFSETQ. This chain's CDR3 is CASSLETGRETQYF. The CDR3 DNA follows: TGCGCCAGCAGCTTGGAAACAGGGCGGGAGACCCAGTACTTC. The full variable domain, its missing parts supplied by reference TRBV5-1 and TRBJ2-5, is KAGVTQTPRYLIKTRGQQVTLSCSPISGHRSVSWYQQTPGQGLQFLFEYFSETQRNKGNFPGRFSGRQFSNSRSEMNVSTLELGDSALYLCASSLETGRETQYFGPGTRLLVL.

This chain links TRBV11-3 with TRBJ2-7; D perhaps matches TRBD1 (5 bases). Trimming left V 4 bases short and J 2 bases short, with 15 bases between. Germline assignment: CDR1 SGHNT and CDR2 YENEEA. CDR3 length: 15 amino acids. The CDR3 is CASSSSRVDTYEQYF. The CDR3 DNA is TGTGCCAGCAGCTCCTCCAGGGTCGACACCTACGAGCAGTACTTC.

This clone was seen just once. This chain connects TRBV28 to TRBJ1-5; tentative D call: TRBD1 (5 bases). Germline CDR1 and CDR2: MDHEN and SYDVKM. The V end lost 5 bases, the J end lost 4 bases, and 21 bases lay between the germline ends. The CDR3 is made up of 17 amino acids. This CDR3 reads CASSPPGTFMRNQPQHF. CDR3 bases: TGTGCCAGCAGTCCCCCCGGGACCTTCATGCGTAATCAGCCCCAGCATTTT.

The J gene is TRBJ2-1, the V gene TRBV29-1; TRBD2 matches at 12 bases. Germline V gives CDR1 SQVTM, CDR2 ANQGSEA. The CDR3 sequence is 14 residues long. The J segment lost 9 bases and the V segment lost 6 bases, leaving 9 bases of the junction unmatched. This CDR3 reads CSVQLAGGRGEQFF. The CDR3, as DNA: TGCAGCGTACAACTAGCGGGAGGACGGGGTGAGCAGTTCTTC.

This chain uses TRBV9 with TRBJ2-1; no clear D. Per the germline V gene, CDR1 is SGDLS and CDR2 is YYNGEE. V was pared by 4 bases and J by 0 bases, with 14 bases between. This CDR3 region has 16 residues. CDR3 in amino acids: CASSPVGSSSYNEQFF. The CDR3 bases are TGTGCCAGCAGCCCCGTGGGCAGTAGCTCCTACAATGAGCAGTTCTTC. The full variable domain, with the rest looked up from reference TRBV9 and TRBJ2-1, is DSGVTQTPKHLITATGQRVTLRCSPRSGDLSVYWYQQSLDQGLQFLIQYYNGEERAKGNILERFSAQQFPDLHSELNLSSLELGDSALYFCASSPVGSSSYNEQFFGPGTRLTVL.

The CDR3 loop reads CASSFRIGETQYF. The CDR3 region has the DNA TGTGCCAGCAGTTTTCGGATTGGGGAGACCCAGTACTTC. J is TRBJ2-5 and V is TRBV27; no clear D gene. The length of the CDR3 is 13 residues. Per the germline V gene, CDR1 is MNHEY and CDR2 is SMNVEV (reference sequence). Between the trimmed V and J ends, which lost 3 bases and 5 bases, there was a span of 10 bases.

V is TRBV4-1 and J is TRBJ1-6, with a possible D match to TRBD1 (6 bases). Germline-derived CDR1 and CDR2 are MGHRA and YSYEKL. There are 15 residues in the CDR3. V gave up 3 bases and J gave up 8 bases, with 14 bases separating them. CDR3 residues: CASSHLDSRDSPLHF. CDR3 nucleotide sequence: TGCGCCAGCAGCCATCTGGACAGTAGGGATTCACCCCTCCACTTT.

A few counts support this clone. The gene calls are TRBV2 and TRBJ1-4; D is uncertain. Germline V gene lookup returns CDR1 SNHLY and CDR2 FYNNEI. The CDR3 has 15 residues. Trimming took 4 bases from V and 2 from J, leaving 11 bases between them. CDR3 sequence (DNA): TGTGCCAGCAGTGCCTACGGGCCTACTAATGAAAAACTGTTTTTT. Its translation: CASSAYGPTNEKLFF.

The V and J genes are TRBV7-9 and TRBJ2-1; 8 bases map to TRBD2. CDR1 and CDR2 from the germline V gene are SEHNR and FQNEAQ (reference sequence). The CDR3 loop spans 14 amino acids. V lost 4 bases to trimming and J lost 7 bases; unmatched junction nucleotides: 6. The CDR3 DNA is TGTGCCAGCAGCTCCGACGGGAGGGCGAATGAGCAGTTCTTC. Its protein is CASSSDGRANEQFF.